Each of the 15 T cell receptor beta chains below was sequenced from the same sample in a study of vaccination and CD4 T cells after COVID-19. Time point reported: late sampling 161 to 241 days after vaccination in three convalescent patients. TCRdb ran MiXCR on the PCR reads and lists one entry per CDR3 protein. The sample lists about 30,000 distinct CDR3 sequences, roughly 50% occurring once. Sequencing used CD4+ T cells from blood, obtained about 7 months after SARS-CoV-2 vaccination. Receptors were obtained from a human donor who had recovered from COVID-19.

This chain uses TRBV7-3 with TRBJ2-3, with a tentative D call TRBD2 (5 bases). The V end was cut by 0 bases, the J end by 0 bases, with 7 bases between. Germline CDR1 and CDR2: SGHTA and FQGTGA. The length of the CDR3 is 15 residues. CDR3 residues: CASSLTSASTDTQYF. CDR3 DNA sequence: TGTGCCAGCAGCTTAACTAGCGCCAGCACAGATACGCAGTATTTT.

The chain uses TRBV7-9 and TRBJ2-7, with D maybe TRBD2 (5 bases). Germline V gene sequence: CDR1 SEHNR, CDR2 FQNEAQ (reference sequence). The V end was cut by 6 bases, the J end by 4 bases, with 13 bases between. This CDR3 spans 13 amino acids. CDR3 sequence reads: CASRPGNSYEQYF. CDR3 sequence (DNA): TGTGCCAGCAGGCCCGGGAATTCGTACGAGCAGTACTTC.

Notes on this clonotype: Mismatch with germline at one junction end may stem from a read error. V gene TRBV20-1 combines with J gene TRBJ1-2; D unresolved. CDR3 length: 14 amino acids. CDR1 and CDR2 (germline): DFQATT, SNEGSKA (reference sequence). The CDR3 here is CSASSSGYNYDYTF. CDR3 coding DNA: TGCAGTGCTAGCTCTTCGGGTTATAACTATGACTACACCTTC.

This clonotype was found a few times. The chain uses TRBV6-1 and TRBJ2-7; D is possibly TRBD1 (6 bases). In germline, CDR1 is MNHNS, CDR2 SASEGT. V shed 6 bases and J shed 7 bases, with 22 bases lying between them. This CDR3 comprises 15 residues. This CDR3 reads CASRPLGARGREQYF. In nucleotides, the CDR3 is TGTGCCAGCAGACCCCTTGGGGCCAGGGGTAGAGAGCAGTACTTC.

V and J are TRBV6-1 and TRBJ1-5; D not resolved. The CDR3 loop spans 13 amino acids. Trimming stripped 6 bases from V and 1 base from J, with 7 bases between. Germline V gives CDR1 MNHNS, CDR2 SASEGT. The CDR3 protein is CASRGSSNQPQHF. CDR3 nucleotide sequence: TGTGCCAGCAGGGGGAGCAGCAATCAGCCCCAGCATTTT.

The J gene is TRBJ2-3, the V gene TRBV7-2; no clear D. This CDR3 comprises 14 residues. V gave up 1 base and J gave up 2 bases, with 7 bases separating them. From germline, CDR1 is SGHTA and CDR2 FQGNSA. Here the CDR3 reads CASSLGQSTDTQYF. In DNA, the CDR3 is TGTGCCAGCAGCTTAGGGCAGTCCACAGATACGCAGTATTTT.

This rearrangement joins TRBV7-3 to TRBJ1-6; no reliable D call. Germline CDR1 reads SGHTA; CDR2 reads FQGTGA. CDR3 length: 11 residues. The V end lost 8 bases, the J end lost 4 bases, and 3 bases lay between the germline ends. CDR3 DNA sequence: TGTGCCAGCGGATATAATTCACCCCTCCACTTT. Protein sequence: CASGYNSPLHF.

The CDR3 DNA is TGTGCCAGCAGTTTACAGGGGGCGCTGAACTATGGCTACACCTTC. Translation: CASSLQGALNYGYTF. The chain is built from TRBV28 and TRBJ1-2; TRBD1 agrees at 8 bases. This CDR3 contains 15 residues. Trimming took 2 bases from V and 2 from J; bases not matched to a gene: 4. The germline gives CDR1 MDHEN, CDR2 SYDVKM.

V and J are TRBV2 and TRBJ2-5, with no clear D. CDR1 is SNHLY and CDR2 is FYNNEI in the germline V gene. The CDR3 runs 14 residues. The ends were cut back, 1 base at V and 5 bases at J, with 11 bases in the middle. The CDR3 nucleotides are TGTGCCAGCAGTGAAGGGTGGAATGAGGAGACCCAGTACTTC. The encoded protein is CASSEGWNEETQYF.

The chain employs TRBV7-2 and TRBJ1-2, with TRBD1 matching over 8 bases. V shed 5 bases and J 5 bases; nucleotides not matched to a gene: 7. This CDR3 has 14 amino acids. Germline V lookup: CDR1 SGHTA, CDR2 FQGNSA. CDR3 nucleotide sequence: TGTGCCAGCAGCGCGACAGGGGTACAGTATGGCTACACCTTC. Amino acid sequence: CASSATGVQYGYTF.

This clonotype was detected only a few times. This chain joins TRBV7-8 and TRBJ2-5; D perhaps matches TRBD2 (6 bases). The CDR3 has 14 amino acids. Trimming took off 5 bases at V and 5 bases at J, with 15 bases between the two ends. Germline V gene data show CDR1 as SGHVS and CDR2 as FQNEAQ. CDR3 residues: CASSPGRGSETQYF. The CDR3 bases are TGTGCCAGCAGCCCGGGACGGGGGAGTGAGACCCAGTACTTC. Full variable domain (remainder filled in from reference TRBV7-8 and TRBJ2-5): GAGVSQSPRYKVAKRGQDVALRCDPISGHVSLFWYQQALGQGPEFLTYFQNEAQLDKSGLPSDRFFAERPEGSVSTLKIQRTQQEDSAVYLCASSPGRGSETQYFGPGTRLLVL.

The rearrangement uses TRBV7-9 and TRBJ1-1, with D maybe TRBD1 (5 bases). The germline gives CDR1 SEHNR, CDR2 FQNEAQ (reference sequence). The V and J ends lost 5 bases and 7 bases respectively, with 11 bases between them. This CDR3 contains 12 residues. CDR3 sequence (DNA): TGTGCCAGCAGCCTGACAGAAATTGAAGCTTTCTTT. It translates to CASSLTEIEAFF.

This clonotype was counted a few times. The CDR3 loop is CASSTRGTLNTEAFF. In DNA, the CDR3 is TGTGCCAGCAGCACGCGGGGGACACTAAACACTGAAGCTTTCTTT. The rearrangement uses TRBV28 and TRBJ1-1; D might be TRBD1 (6 bases). CDR3 length: 15 amino acids. Trimming removed 6 bases at V and 2 bases at J, with 16 bases between. Germline loops: CDR1 MDHEN, CDR2 SYDVKM.

The rearrangement joins TRBV27 to TRBJ2-2; D gene unclear. The CDR3 is 13 residues long. The germline gives CDR1 MNHEY, CDR2 SMNVEV (reference sequence). V lost 5 bases and J lost 3, with 7 bases in between. As DNA, the CDR3 is TGTGCCAGCAGTCCCACATACACCGGGGAGCTGTTTTTT. Translating it yields CASSPTYTGELFF.

J is TRBJ2-4 and V is TRBV20-1; unclear D gene. This CDR3 region has 14 residues. Germline CDR1 and CDR2: DFQATT and SNEGSKA (reference sequence). V lost 3 bases and J 5 bases, leaving 14 bases between the germline ends. The CDR3 region has the DNA TGCAGTGCTAGGTCAGGTGGTGAGCAAAACATTCAGTACTTC. It is translated as CSARSGGEQNIQYF.